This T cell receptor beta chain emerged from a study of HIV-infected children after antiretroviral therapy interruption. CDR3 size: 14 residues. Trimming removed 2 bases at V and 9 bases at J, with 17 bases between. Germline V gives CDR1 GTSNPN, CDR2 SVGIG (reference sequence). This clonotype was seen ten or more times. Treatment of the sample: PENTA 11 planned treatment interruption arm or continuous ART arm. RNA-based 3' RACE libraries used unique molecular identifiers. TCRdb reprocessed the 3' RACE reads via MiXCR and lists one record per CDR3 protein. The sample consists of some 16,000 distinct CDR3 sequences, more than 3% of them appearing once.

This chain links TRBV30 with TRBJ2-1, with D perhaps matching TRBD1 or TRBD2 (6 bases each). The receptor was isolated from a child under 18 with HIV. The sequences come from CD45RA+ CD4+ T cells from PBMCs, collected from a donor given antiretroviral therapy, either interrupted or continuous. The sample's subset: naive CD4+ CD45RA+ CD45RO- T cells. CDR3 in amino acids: CAWSLAGGLAEQFF. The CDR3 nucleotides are TGTGCCTGGAGTCTAGCTGGGGGGCTTGCTGAGCAGTTCTTC.